The 18 T cell receptor beta chains below all came from one sample that was sequenced in a study of blood T cell repertoires in COVID-19. Some clones are missing from TCRdb's copy, which holds only in-frame ones; the method was immunoSEQ multiplex PCR. Of around 250,000 clones listed, around 90% were seen once; the top ten hold roughly 4.3%. Input material: PBMCs or T cells enriched from blood (not recorded which). The receptors shown here come from a woman younger than 45 with acute COVID-19.

The chain joins TRBV27 to TRBJ2-1, with 12 bases matching TRBD2. The germline V gene has CDR1 MNHEY and CDR2 SMNVEV (reference sequence). The ends lost 5 bases at V and 6 bases at J; junction bases unmatched: 11. This CDR3 comprises 17 residues. CDR3 region: CASSQNTLAGGGNEQFF. DNA of the CDR3: TGTGCCAGCAGTCAAAACACCCTAGCGGGAGGGGGCAATGAGCAGTTCTTC.

This chain links TRBV28 with TRBJ2-7; TRBD1 aligns across 10 bases. The trim removed 4 bases at V and 4 bases at J, leaving 7 bases unmatched. This CDR3 has 15 amino acids. Germline CDR1 reads MDHEN; CDR2 reads SYDVKM. Here the CDR3 reads CASSSLGQGLYEQYF. The DNA of the CDR3 is TGTGCCAGCAGTTCCCTGGGACAGGGGCTTTACGAGCAGTACTTC.

This clone appeared once. This chain links TRBV7-9 with TRBJ2-1; 8 positions agree with TRBD2. V lost 1 base and J lost 8; bases outside the gene matches: 4. Germline CDR1 is SEHNR and CDR2 is FQNEAQ (reference sequence). The CDR3 is 14 residues long. The CDR3 reads CASSLDGTRDEQFF. Written as DNA, the CDR3 is TGTGCCAGCAGCTTAGACGGGACTAGAGATGAGCAGTTCTTC.

The gene calls are TRBV6-5 and TRBJ2-1; 10 positions agree with TRBD1. CDR3 length: 15 amino acids. The germline gives CDR1 MNHEY, CDR2 SVGAGI. V dropped 5 bases and J dropped 7; count of bases not matched to a gene: 8. Written as DNA, the CDR3 is TGTGCCAGCAGTACCGGGACAGGGGCTTCGAATGAGCAGTTCTTC. Its translation is CASSTGTGASNEQFF.

The rearrangement uses TRBV6-5 and TRBJ1-6; D gene unclear. The germline V and J ends were trimmed by 2 bases and 8 bases, with 7 bases remaining between them. The CDR3 has 13 amino acids. Per the germline V gene, CDR1 is MNHEY and CDR2 is SVGAGI. The CDR3 region is CASSYGRDSPLHF. The CDR3 coding sequence is TGTGCCAGCAGTTACGGTCGGGATTCACCCCTCCACTTT.

V usage is TRBV7-9 and J usage is TRBJ1-6; 7 nucleotides match TRBD1. V shed 6 bases, J shed 7 bases, and the junction held 12 bases outside the gene matches. Per germline, CDR1 SEHNR and CDR2 FQNEAQ (reference sequence). The CDR3 is 16 residues long. CDR3 sequence reads: CASSYTGTASNSPLHF. CDR3 bases: TGTGCCAGCAGTTATACCGGGACAGCAAGCAATTCACCCCTCCACTTT.

Regarding this clone: At one of its ends the junction is not consistent with the germline gene, which may arise from a read error. This chain joins TRBV27 and TRBJ2-7, with TRBD1 matching 7 bases. The CDR3 is 11 amino acids. Germline V lookup: CDR1 MNHEY, CDR2 SMNVEV (reference sequence). CDR3 sequence (DNA): TGTGCCAGCAGTCACGGGACAGTTTTGAACTTC. Translating it yields CASSHGTVLNF.

This clone was seen just once. The V and J genes are TRBV11-3 and TRBJ2-5; TRBD2 matches 11 bases. This CDR3 has 17 residues. V shed 1 base and J 5 bases; nucleotides not matched to a gene: 9. CDR1 SGHNT and CDR2 YENEEA come from the germline V gene. In DNA, the CDR3 is TGTGCCAGCAGCTTAGGTGGGCTAGCGGGAGGATCGGAGACCCAGTACTTC. Translated, it gives CASSLGGLAGGSETQYF.

The gene calls are TRBV28 and TRBJ2-1; D possibly corresponds to TRBD1 (5 bases). CDR3 length: 15 amino acids. Between the trimmed V and J ends, which lost 7 bases and 4 bases, there was a span of 17 bases. Germline CDR1 reads MDHEN; CDR2 reads SYDVKM. The CDR3 DNA reads TGTGCCAGCACTTCGAAACCCCAGGGATACAATGAGCAGTTCTTC. It specifies CASTSKPQGYNEQFF.

The chain couples TRBV24-1 to TRBJ2-3, with D unclear. V lost 4 bases and J 2 bases, leaving 9 bases between the germline ends. This CDR3 is 14 amino acids long. CDR1 is KGHDR and CDR2 is SFDVKD in the germline V gene. For the CDR3, the DNA is TGTGCCACCAGTGAAGAACAGAACACAGATACGCAGTATTTT. It yields the protein CATSEEQNTDTQYF.

This chain links TRBV25-1 with TRBJ1-2; 7 nucleotides agree with TRBD1. V lost 1 base, J lost 3 bases, and 8 bases stayed unmatched. Per the germline V gene, CDR1 is MGHDK and CDR2 is SYGVNS. This CDR3 is built from 16 residues. CDR3 DNA: TGTGCCAGCAGTGAATCACAGGGGTATTACGACTATGGCTACACCTTC. It is translated as CASSESQGYYDYGYTF.

The chain uses TRBV18 and TRBJ2-7; D possibly corresponds to TRBD2 (6 bases). V shed 6 bases and J shed 1 base, with 13 bases lying between them. Germline-derived CDR1 and CDR2 are KGHSH and LQKENI. The CDR3 runs 14 residues. CDR3 protein: CASSSRGLSYEQYF. CDR3 sequence (DNA): TGTGCCAGCTCGAGCCGGGGGTTATCCTACGAGCAGTACTTC.

This clone was recorded once. The chain is built from TRBV5-1 and TRBJ2-2; possible D gene TRBD2, 6 bases. Germline lookup yields CDR1 SGHRS and CDR2 YFSETQ. The CDR3 contains 16 residues. V lost 0 bases and J lost 1, with 10 bases in between. CDR3 in amino acids: CASSLAASENTGELFF. In DNA, the CDR3 is TGCGCCAGCAGCTTGGCCGCTAGCGAGAACACCGGGGAGCTGTTTTTT.

The chain carries TRBV18 and TRBJ2-1, with D uncertain. Germline V gives CDR1 KGHSH, CDR2 LQKENI. The CDR3 consists of 13 residues. Trimming stripped 4 bases from V and 5 bases from J, with 9 bases between. For the CDR3, the DNA is TGTGCCAGCTCACTTGGCCTTAACAATGAGCAGTTCTTC. This codes for CASSLGLNNEQFF.

This clone occurred a few times. V usage is TRBV7-2 and J usage is TRBJ2-3; D is unresolved. Trimming removed 4 bases at V and 4 bases at J, with 12 bases between. Germline V gene data show CDR1 as SGHTA and CDR2 as FQGNSA. CDR3 length: 14 residues. CDR3 in DNA: TGTGCCAGCAGCTCATATCAGCGCCCAGATACGCAGTATTTT. The encoded protein is CASSSYQRPDTQYF.

The J gene is TRBJ1-1, the V gene TRBV5-1; perhaps TRBD1 as D (5 bases). This CDR3 comprises 14 residues. Per the germline V gene, CDR1 is SGHRS and CDR2 is YFSETQ. V lost 4 bases and J lost 1, with 11 bases in between. CDR3 protein: CASSVQDSNTEAFF. The CDR3 DNA sequence: TGCGCCAGCAGCGTACAGGATTCGAACACTGAAGCTTTCTTT. Based on the CDR3 plus reference TRBV5-1 and TRBJ1-1, the full variable domain is KAGVTQTPRYLIKTRGQQVTLSCSPISGHRSVSWYQQTPGQGLQFLFEYFSETQRNKGNFPGRFSGRQFSNSRSEMNVSTLELGDSALYLCASSVQDSNTEAFFGQGTRLTVV.

This rearrangement joins TRBV7-9 to TRBJ1-3; perhaps TRBD1 as D (5 bases). Germline loops: CDR1 SEHNR, CDR2 FQNEAQ (reference sequence). With 5 bases removed from V and 2 bases from J, the gap between germline ends came to 10 bases. This CDR3 comprises 14 residues. The CDR3 reads CASSPTDPGNTIYF. The CDR3 DNA reads TGTGCCAGCAGCCCGACAGACCCTGGAAACACCATATATTTT. Using reference TRBV7-9 and TRBJ1-3 for the parts outside the CDR3, the full variable domain is DTGVSQNPRHKITKRGQNVTFRCDPISEHNRLYWYRQTLGQGPEFLTYFQNEAQLEKSRLLSDRFSAERPKGSFSTLEIQRTEQGDSAMYLCASSPTDPGNTIYFGEGSWLTVV.

This rearrangement joins TRBV6-5 to TRBJ1-5; D may be TRBD1 (5 bases). Germline V CDR1 and CDR2: MNHEY, SVGAGI. Deletions cut 7 bases from V and 6 bases from J, with 10 bases between. The CDR3 runs 12 residues. CDR3 amino acids: CASTGWGQPQHF. DNA for the CDR3: TGTGCCAGCACAGGGTGGGGTCAGCCCCAGCATTTT.